This record covers a single TCR beta chain. This entry is derived from a study of blood T cell repertoires in COVID-19. Background on the study: Italy, Spain and the United States were the sources of the convalescent and acute COVID-19 samples. PBMCs, B-cell-depleted T cells, or T cells provided the cDNA or gDNA that made up the material.

Germline V gene lookup returns CDR1 SEHNR and CDR2 FQNEAQ (reference sequence). V was trimmed by 1 base and J by 4 bases, leaving 7 bases between them. The CDR3 loop spans 13 amino acids. Authors' methods: By means of reference gene primer amplification, nucleated cell counts were estimated. Repertoires were generated with immunoSEQ multiplex PCR, while TCRdb's copy carries only in-frame clones and drops some. The DNA gave D and trimming, while V, J and clone size come from that table. The table lists 150,000 to 200,000 clones, roughly 86% of them singletons. Material for sequencing was peripheral blood. This TCR was sampled from a man aged 65 to 79 with acute or convalescent COVID-19. This rearrangement joins TRBV7-9 to TRBJ1-1; no reliable D call. CDR3 DNA: TGTGCCAGCAGCTTAGTTCGGGGCACTGAAGCTTTCTTT. As protein: CASSLVRGTEAFF.